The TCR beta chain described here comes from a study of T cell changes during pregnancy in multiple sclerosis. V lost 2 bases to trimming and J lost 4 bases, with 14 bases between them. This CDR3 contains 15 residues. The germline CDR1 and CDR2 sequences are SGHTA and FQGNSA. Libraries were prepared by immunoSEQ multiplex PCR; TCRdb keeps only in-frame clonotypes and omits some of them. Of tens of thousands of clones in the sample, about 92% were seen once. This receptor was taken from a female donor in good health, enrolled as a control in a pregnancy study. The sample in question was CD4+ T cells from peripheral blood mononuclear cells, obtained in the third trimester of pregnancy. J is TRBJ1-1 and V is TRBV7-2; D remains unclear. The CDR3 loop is CASSLIGSSSTEAFF. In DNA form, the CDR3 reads TGTGCCAGCAGCTTAATCGGGAGTTCTAGCACTGAAGCTTTCTTT. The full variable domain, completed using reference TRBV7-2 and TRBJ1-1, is GAGVSQSPSNKVTEKGKDVELRCDPISGHTALYWYRQSLGQGLEFLIYFQGNSAPDKSGLPSDRFSAERTGGSVSTLTIQRTQQEDSAVYLCASSLIGSSSTEAFFGQGTRLTVV.